The clone carrying this T cell receptor (beta chain) was seen only once. Not enrolled were patients with uncontrolled infection, other autoimmune disease, pregnancy or lactation. On the basis of clinical symptoms, serum thyroxine and TRAb, thyroid ultrasound and orbital computed tomography, diagnoses were made. The TCR beta CDR3 regions underwent amplification using RNA transcripts as the source. Initially, a first-round RT-PCR of the TCR CDR3 employed the HTBI primer set. Via MiXCR, TCRdb re-called the multiplex PCR reads, giving one row per CDR3 protein. The table records a few hundred thousand distinct CDR3 sequences, 46% of them present only once. This sample is part of a study of T cells in Graves' hyperthyroidism and ophthalmopathy. Germline CDR1 reads ENHRY; CDR2 reads SYGVKD. The CDR3 extends over 16 amino acids. V was pared by 4 bases and J by 2 bases, with 14 bases between.

The receptor's source is an adult woman with Graves' disease, either hyperthyroidism or ophthalmopathy (not recorded which). The sample consisted of peripheral blood or thyroid tissue (not recorded which). V is TRBV10-3 and J is TRBJ1-4; perhaps TRBD1 as D (5 bases). DNA of the CDR3: TGTGCCATCAGTGGACTGCCCCGGGACACTAATGAAAAACTGTTTTTT. Translating it yields CAISGLPRDTNEKLFF.